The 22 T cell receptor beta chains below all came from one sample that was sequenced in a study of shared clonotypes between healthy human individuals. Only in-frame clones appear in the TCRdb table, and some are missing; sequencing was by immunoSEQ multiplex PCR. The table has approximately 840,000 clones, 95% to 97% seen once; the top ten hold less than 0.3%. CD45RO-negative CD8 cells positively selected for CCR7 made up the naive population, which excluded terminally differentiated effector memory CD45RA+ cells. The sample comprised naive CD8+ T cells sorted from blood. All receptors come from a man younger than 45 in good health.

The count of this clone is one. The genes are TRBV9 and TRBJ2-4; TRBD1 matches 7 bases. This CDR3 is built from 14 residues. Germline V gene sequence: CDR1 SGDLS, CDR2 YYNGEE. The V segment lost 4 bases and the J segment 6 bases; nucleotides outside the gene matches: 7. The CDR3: CASSSGTEANIQYF. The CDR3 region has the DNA TGTGCCAGCAGCTCGGGGACAGAGGCAAACATTCAGTACTTC. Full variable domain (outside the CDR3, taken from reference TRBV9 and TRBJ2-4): DSGVTQTPKHLITATGQRVTLRCSPRSGDLSVYWYQQSLDQGLQFLIQYYNGEERAKGNILERFSAQQFPDLHSELNLSSLELGDSALYFCASSSGTEANIQYFGAGTRLSVL.

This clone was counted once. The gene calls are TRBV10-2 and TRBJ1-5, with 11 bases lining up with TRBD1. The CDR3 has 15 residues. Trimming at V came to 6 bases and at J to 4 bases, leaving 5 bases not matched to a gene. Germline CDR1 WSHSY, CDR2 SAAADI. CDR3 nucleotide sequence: TGCGCCAGCAGGCACGGGACAGGGGGTAATCAGCCCCAGCATTTT. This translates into CASRHGTGGNQPQHF.

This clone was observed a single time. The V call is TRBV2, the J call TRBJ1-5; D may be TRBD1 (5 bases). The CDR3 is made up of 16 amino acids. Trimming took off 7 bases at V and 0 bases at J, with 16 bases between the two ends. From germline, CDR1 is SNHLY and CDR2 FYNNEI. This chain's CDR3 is CASKGIGDFSNQPQHF. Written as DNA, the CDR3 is TGTGCCAGCAAGGGGATCGGGGATTTTAGCAATCAGCCCCAGCATTTT.

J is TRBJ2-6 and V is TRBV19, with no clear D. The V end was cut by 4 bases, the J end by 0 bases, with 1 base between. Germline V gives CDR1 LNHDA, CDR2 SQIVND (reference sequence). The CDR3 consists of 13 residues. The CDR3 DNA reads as TGTGCCAGTAGTAACTCTGGGGCCAACGTCCTGACTTTC. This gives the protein CASSNSGANVLTF.

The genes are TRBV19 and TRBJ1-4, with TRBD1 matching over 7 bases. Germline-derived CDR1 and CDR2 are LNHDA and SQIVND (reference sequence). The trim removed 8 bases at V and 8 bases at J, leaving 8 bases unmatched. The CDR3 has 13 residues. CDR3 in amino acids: CASSTGMGEKLFF. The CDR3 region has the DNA TGTGCCAGTTCGACAGGGATGGGGGAAAAACTGTTTTTT.

The CDR3 reads CASWSGSYEQYF. The DNA of the CDR3 is TGTGCCAGCTGGAGCGGGAGTTACGAGCAGTACTTC. This chain uses TRBV2 with TRBJ2-7, with 8 bases that match TRBD2. The length of the CDR3 is 12 residues. Trimming removed 8 bases from V and 4 bases from J; junction bases left unmatched: 4. CDR1 SNHLY and CDR2 FYNNEI come from the germline V gene. The variable domain in full, completed from reference TRBV2 and TRBJ2-7, reads EPEVTQTPSHQVTQMGQEVILRCVPISNHLYFYWYRQILGQKVEFLVSFYNNEISEKSEIFDDQFSVERPDGSNFTLKIRSTKLEDSAMYFCASWSGSYEQYFGPGTRLTVT.

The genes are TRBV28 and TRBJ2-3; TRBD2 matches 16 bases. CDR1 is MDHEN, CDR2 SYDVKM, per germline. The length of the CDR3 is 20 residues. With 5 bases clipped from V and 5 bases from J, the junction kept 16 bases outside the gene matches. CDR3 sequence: CASSPYLGTSGRAIIDTQYF. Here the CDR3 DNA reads TGTGCCAGCAGTCCCTACCTCGGGACTAGCGGGAGGGCAATCATAGATACGCAGTATTTT.

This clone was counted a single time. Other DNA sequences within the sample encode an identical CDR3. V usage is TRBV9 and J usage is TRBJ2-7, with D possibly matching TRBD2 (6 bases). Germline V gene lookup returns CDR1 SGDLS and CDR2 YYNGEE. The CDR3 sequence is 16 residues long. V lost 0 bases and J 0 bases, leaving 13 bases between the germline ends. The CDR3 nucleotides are TGTGCCAGCAGCGTAGGGGGACTCACAAGCTCCTACGAGCAGTACTTC. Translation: CASSVGGLTSSYEQYF.

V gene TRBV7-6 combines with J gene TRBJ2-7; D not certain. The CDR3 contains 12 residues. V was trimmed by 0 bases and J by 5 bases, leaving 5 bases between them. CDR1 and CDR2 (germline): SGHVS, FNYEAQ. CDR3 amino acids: CASSLAFDEQYF. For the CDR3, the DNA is TGTGCCAGCAGCTTAGCTTTCGACGAGCAGTACTTC.

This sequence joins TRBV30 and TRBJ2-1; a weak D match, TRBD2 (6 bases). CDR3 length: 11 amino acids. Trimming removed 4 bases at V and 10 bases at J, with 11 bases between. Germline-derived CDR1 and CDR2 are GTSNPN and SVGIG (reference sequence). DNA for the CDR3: TGTGCCTGGACGAACGCGGGGGAGCAGTTCTTC. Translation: CAWTNAGEQFF.

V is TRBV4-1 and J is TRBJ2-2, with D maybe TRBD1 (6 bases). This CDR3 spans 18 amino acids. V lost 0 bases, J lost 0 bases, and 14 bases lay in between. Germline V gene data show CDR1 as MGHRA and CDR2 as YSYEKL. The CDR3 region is CASSQEPTGTTNTGELFF. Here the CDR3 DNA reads TGCGCCAGCAGCCAAGAACCCACCGGGACAACGAACACCGGGGAGCTGTTTTTT.

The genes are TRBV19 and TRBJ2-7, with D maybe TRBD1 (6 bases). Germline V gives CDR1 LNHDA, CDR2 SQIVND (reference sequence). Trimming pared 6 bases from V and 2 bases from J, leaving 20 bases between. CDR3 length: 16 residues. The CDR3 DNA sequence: TGTGCCAGTAGCCGTGGGGAGCCAGGGGACACCTACGAGCAGTACTTC. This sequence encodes CASSRGEPGDTYEQYF.

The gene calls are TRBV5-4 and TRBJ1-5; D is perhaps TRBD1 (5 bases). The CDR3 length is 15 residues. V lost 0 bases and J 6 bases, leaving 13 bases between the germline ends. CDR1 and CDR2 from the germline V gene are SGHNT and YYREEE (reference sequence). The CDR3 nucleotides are TGTGCCAGCAGCTTGGGGACACATGGTGGTCAGCCCCAGCATTTT. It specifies CASSLGTHGGQPQHF.

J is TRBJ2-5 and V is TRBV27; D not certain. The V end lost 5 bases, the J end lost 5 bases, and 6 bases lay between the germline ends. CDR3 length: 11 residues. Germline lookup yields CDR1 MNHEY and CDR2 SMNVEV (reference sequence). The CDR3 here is CASSNWETQYF. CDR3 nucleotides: TGTGCCAGCAGTAACTGGGAGACCCAGTACTTC.

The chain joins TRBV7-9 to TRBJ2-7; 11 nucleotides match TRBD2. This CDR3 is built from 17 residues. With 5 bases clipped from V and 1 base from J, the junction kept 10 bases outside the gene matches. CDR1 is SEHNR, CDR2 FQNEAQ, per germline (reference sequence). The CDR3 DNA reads TGTGCCAGCAGCGGAAGGCCTAGCGGGAGGTTTTCCTACGAGCAGTACTTC. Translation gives CASSGRPSGRFSYEQYF.

The CDR3 DNA reads TGCGCCAGCAGCCAACCCCTTCGCCCCAGGAAAGTGAACACTGAAGCTTTCTTT. Its protein is CASSQPLRPRKVNTEAFF. The J gene is TRBJ1-1, the V gene TRBV4-1; D ambiguous. V shed 2 bases and J shed 0 bases, with 19 bases lying between them. Germline lookup yields CDR1 MGHRA and CDR2 YSYEKL. The CDR3 has 18 amino acids.

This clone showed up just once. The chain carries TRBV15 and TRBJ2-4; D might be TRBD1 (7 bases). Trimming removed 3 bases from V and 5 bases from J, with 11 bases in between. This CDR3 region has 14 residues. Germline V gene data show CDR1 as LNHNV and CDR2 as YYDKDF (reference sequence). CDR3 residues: CATSRRDSQNIQYF. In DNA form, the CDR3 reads TGTGCCACCAGCAGGCGGGACAGCCAAAACATTCAGTACTTC.

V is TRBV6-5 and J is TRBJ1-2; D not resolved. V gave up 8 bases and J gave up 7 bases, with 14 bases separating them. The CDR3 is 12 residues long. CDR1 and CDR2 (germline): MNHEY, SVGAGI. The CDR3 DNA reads TGTGCCAGCGGAAGAGAACAGTTTGGCTACACCTTC. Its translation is CASGREQFGYTF.

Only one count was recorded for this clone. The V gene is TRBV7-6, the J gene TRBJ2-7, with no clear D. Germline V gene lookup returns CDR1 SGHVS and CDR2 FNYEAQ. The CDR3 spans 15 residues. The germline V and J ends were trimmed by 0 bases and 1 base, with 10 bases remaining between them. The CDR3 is CASSLASGRSYEQYF. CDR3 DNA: TGTGCCAGCAGCTTAGCCTCTGGTCGGTCCTACGAGCAGTACTTC.

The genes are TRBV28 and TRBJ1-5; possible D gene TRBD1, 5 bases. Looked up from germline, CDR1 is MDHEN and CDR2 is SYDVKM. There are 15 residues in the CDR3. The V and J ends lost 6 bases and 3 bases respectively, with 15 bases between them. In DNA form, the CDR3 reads TGTGCCAGCAGACACCCAGGGTATACCAATCAGCCCCAGCATTTT. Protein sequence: CASRHPGYTNQPQHF.

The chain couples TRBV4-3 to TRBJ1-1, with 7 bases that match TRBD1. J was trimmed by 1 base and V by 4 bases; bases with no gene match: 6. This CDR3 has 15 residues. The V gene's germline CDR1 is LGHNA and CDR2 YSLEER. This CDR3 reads CASSLGQAQNTEAFF. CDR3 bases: TGCGCCAGCAGCCTAGGACAGGCCCAGAACACTGAAGCTTTCTTT.

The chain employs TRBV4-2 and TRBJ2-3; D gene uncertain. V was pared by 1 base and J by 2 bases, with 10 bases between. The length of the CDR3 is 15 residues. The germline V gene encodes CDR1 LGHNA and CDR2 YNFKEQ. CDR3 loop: CASSQGRLSTDTQYF. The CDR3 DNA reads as TGTGCCAGCAGCCAAGGTCGTCTTTCCACAGATACGCAGTATTTT.